The 6 T cell receptor beta chains below come from one sample, sequenced in a study of neurological immune-mediated disorders. TCRdb processed the 5' RACE reads anew with MiXCR; each CDR3 protein has one entry. The sample consists of under 90,000 distinct CDR3 sequences, 10% of them appearing once. The sample was PBMCs. The receptors originated from a man aged 40-49 years in good health.

The sample holds many counts of this clonotype. The V and J genes are TRBV20-1 and TRBJ1-2, with D perhaps matching TRBD1 (5 bases). Trimming left V 3 bases short and J 8 bases short, with 13 bases between. CDR1 and CDR2 (germline): DFQATT, SNEGSKA (reference sequence). There are 12 residues in the CDR3. DNA of the CDR3: TGCAGTGCTAGGTATCTGGGGGTCGGCTACACCTTC. Translating gives CSARYLGVGYTF.

In its sample, this clonotype was seen many times. The chain carries TRBV10-3 and TRBJ1-2; 7 nucleotides agree with TRBD1. After removal of 10 bases from V and 2 bases from J, the junction contained 7 bases not matched to a gene. CDR1 is ENHRY, CDR2 SYGVKD, per germline. The CDR3 is 13 residues long. The CDR3 protein is CATGGQPNYGYTF. CDR3 DNA sequence: TGTGCCACAGGGGGACAACCAAACTATGGCTACACCTTC.

This clonotype came up many times. The chain carries TRBV21-1 and TRBJ2-3; the listed D gene, TRBD1, was not tested against the DNA. TRBV21-1 is reported as a pseudogene. The CDR3 is 18 amino acids. In nucleotides, the CDR3 is TGTGCCAGCAGCAAAGCGGAAATGCCGGGACGCTCTCTAGATACGCAGTATTTT. Translation gives CASSKAEMPGRSLDTQYF.

This clonotype was found many times. V and J are TRBV12-3 or TRBV12-4 and TRBJ2-1, with 9 bases aligning to TRBD1. CDR3 length equals 19 residues. Unmatched junction bases numbered 19, after V lost 3 bases and J lost 7 bases. DNA of the CDR3: TGTGCCAGCAGTTTTCATAGGTTAACAGGGGGCGGTCGAATAAATGAGCAGTTCTTC. Translated, it gives CASSFHRLTGGGRINEQFF.

This clonotype showed up many times. V is TRBV11-2 and J is TRBJ2-7; 14 bases are shared with TRBD2. J was trimmed by 2 bases and V by 4 bases; bases with no gene match: 16. This CDR3 has 20 amino acids. Germline CDR1 is SGHAT and CDR2 is FQNNGV. CDR3 nucleotides: TGTGCCAGCAGCTCATCCCTCCCTGAGGGACTAGCGGGAGCCCCCTACGAGCAGTACTTC. Translating it yields CASSSSLPEGLAGAPYEQYF. The full variable domain, completed using reference TRBV11-2 and TRBJ2-7, is EAGVAQSPRYKIIEKRQSVAFWCNPISGHATLYWYQQILGQGPKLLIQFQNNGVVDDSQLPKDRFSAERLKGVDSTLKIQPAKLEDSAVYLCASSSSLPEGLAGAPYEQYFGPGTRLTVT.

This clonotype was recorded at least ten times. The V call is TRBV25-1, the J call TRBJ1-1; no reliable D call. Per germline, CDR1 MGHDK and CDR2 SYGVNS. The CDR3 runs 11 residues. The ends were cut back, 6 bases at V and 1 base at J, with 3 bases in the middle. CDR3 amino acids: CASSRNTEAFF. CDR3 nucleotide sequence: TGTGCCAGCAGCAGGAACACTGAAGCTTTCTTT. Based on the CDR3 plus reference TRBV25-1 and TRBJ1-1, the full variable domain is EADIYQTPRYLVIGTGKKITLECSQTMGHDKMYWYQQDPGMELHLIHYSYGVNSTEKGDLSSESTVSRIRTEHFPLTLESARPSHTSQYLCASSRNTEAFFGQGTRLTVV.